The 26 T cell receptor beta chains in this list originate from one sample, sequenced in a study of OX40 agonist ivuxolimab in advanced cancers. TCRdb keeps only in-frame clones here, not all; method: immunoSEQ multiplex PCR. Among 60,000 or so clones listed, 70% to 90% were seen once. The material sequenced was CD4+ or CD8+ T cells sorted from blood, taken in a trial of the OX40 agonist ivuxolimab. Every receptor here comes from an adult with an advanced solid tumor such as melanoma, head and neck, liver or kidney cancer.

This clone has a handful of counts. The chain is built from TRBV7-8 and TRBJ2-7; no clear D gene. Germline loops: CDR1 SGHVS, CDR2 FQNEAQ. The V end was cut by 5 bases, the J end by 0 bases, with 14 bases between. The CDR3 covers 15 residues. The CDR3 protein is CASSARRFSSYEQYF. The CDR3 DNA reads TGTGCCAGCAGCGCGCGACGGTTCAGCTCCTACGAGCAGTACTTC.

The gene calls are TRBV7-9 and TRBJ1-2, with a tentative D call TRBD1 (6 bases). This CDR3 spans 13 amino acids. Germline CDR1 SEHNR, CDR2 FQNEAQ (reference sequence). With 3 bases removed from V and 8 bases from J, the gap between germline ends came to 13 bases. Here the CDR3 DNA reads TGTGCCAGCAGCTTTGACGGGGGCTACGGCTACACCTTC. Translated: CASSFDGGYGYTF.

This chain uses TRBV2 with TRBJ1-2, with unresolved D. The ends were cut back, 3 bases at V and 8 bases at J, with 10 bases in the middle. Per germline, CDR1 SNHLY and CDR2 FYNNEI. The CDR3 is 12 residues long. DNA for the CDR3: TGTGCCAGCAGTGACACTCTGTGGGGCTACACCTTC. Its translation is CASSDTLWGYTF.

The chain carries TRBV18 and TRBJ2-1, with a weak D call TRBD1 (6 bases). The V and J ends lost 4 bases and 8 bases respectively, with 15 bases between them. This CDR3 region has 14 residues. Per germline, CDR1 KGHSH and CDR2 LQKENI. The CDR3 is CASSRSGVEDEQFF. Written as DNA, the CDR3 is TGTGCCAGCTCACGTTCAGGGGTAGAGGATGAGCAGTTCTTC.

The chain is built from TRBV18 and TRBJ1-3; no firm D call. Germline assignment: CDR1 KGHSH and CDR2 LQKENI. CDR3 size: 15 residues. V shed 3 bases and J shed 2 bases, with 11 bases lying between them. The CDR3 bases are TGTGCCAGCTCACCGCGGGAGGCCGCTGGAAACACCATATATTTT. Encoded protein: CASSPREAAGNTIYF.

This clone was detected once. The rearrangement links TRBV7-9 to TRBJ2-5; possibly TRBD2 for D (5 bases). The CDR3 runs 15 residues. Looked up from germline, CDR1 is SEHNR and CDR2 is FQNEAQ (reference sequence). V was trimmed by 5 bases and J by 5 bases, leaving 18 bases between them. CDR3 sequence (DNA): TGTGCCAGCAGCCAAGGCCCTGGACGCGGGGAGACCCAGTACTTC. Translated: CASSQGPGRGETQYF.

The chain combines TRBV6-6 with TRBJ1-1, with D unclear. V was shortened by 5 bases and J by 0 bases, with 13 bases between the two germline ends. The CDR3 covers 15 residues. The germline V gene has CDR1 MNHNY and CDR2 SVGAGI (reference sequence). CDR3 protein: CASSASQLMNTEAFF. Here the CDR3 DNA reads TGTGCCAGCAGTGCGTCCCAGTTGATGAACACTGAAGCTTTCTTT.

The chain combines TRBV6-6 with TRBJ1-1, with unresolved D. Trimming removed 7 bases from V and 4 bases from J, with 16 bases in between. The CDR3 has 14 amino acids. From germline, CDR1 is MNHNY and CDR2 SVGAGI (reference sequence). Written as DNA, the CDR3 is TGTGCCAGCACCCCCTCGCAAGGGCCCACTGAAGCTTTCTTT. Encoded protein: CASTPSQGPTEAFF.

This chain uses TRBV2 with TRBJ1-6, with a possible D match to TRBD1 (6 bases). The CDR3 consists of 14 residues. Per the germline V gene, CDR1 is SNHLY and CDR2 is FYNNEI. Trimming took 6 bases from V and 9 from J, leaving 15 bases between them. The CDR3 region has the DNA TGTGCCAGCAGGAGGGACATATTGGGTTCACCCCTCCACTTT. This codes for CASRRDILGSPLHF.

The count of this clone is one. Here the CDR3 reads CASSSGVIDTQYF. CDR3 DNA: TGTGCCAGCTCCAGCGGGGTCATAGATACGCAGTATTTT. The rearrangement joins TRBV6-1 to TRBJ2-3, with 7 bases identical to TRBD2. Germline V gene sequence: CDR1 MNHNS, CDR2 SASEGT. There are 13 residues in the CDR3. J was trimmed by 5 bases and V by 8 bases; bases with no gene match: 7.

This clone was recorded a few times. This sequence joins TRBV2 and TRBJ1-2, with a weak D call TRBD1 (5 bases). The germline CDR1 and CDR2 sequences are SNHLY and FYNNEI. V was trimmed by 4 bases and J by 4 bases, leaving 13 bases between them. This CDR3 comprises 14 residues. The CDR3: CASSGDGGGYGYTF. The CDR3 DNA is TGTGCCAGCAGTGGGGACGGGGGTGGCTATGGCTACACCTTC.

The chain is built from TRBV21-1 and TRBJ2-2; TRBD1 is the table's D call and was not checked against the DNA. TRBV21-1 is deemed a pseudogene. CDR3 length equals 16 residues. The CDR3 region is CASSLLGHMTAGELFF. In DNA, the CDR3 is TGTGCCAGCAGCCTGTTAGGACACATGACCGCCGGGGAGCTGTTTTTT.

Only one count was recorded for this clone. Written as DNA, the CDR3 is TGCGCCAGCAGCCGGGTGGTTTCAGGGGTGGACGAGCAGTACTTC. It is translated as CASSRVVSGVDEQYF. The V gene is TRBV5-1, the J gene TRBJ2-7; perhaps TRBD1 as D (6 bases). Germline CDR1 and CDR2: SGHRS and YFSETQ. This CDR3 spans 15 amino acids. The V end was cut by 4 bases, the J end by 5 bases, with 19 bases between.

V usage is TRBV5-4 and J usage is TRBJ2-7; possibly TRBD1 or TRBD2 for D (6 bases each). Looked up from germline, CDR1 is SGHNT and CDR2 is YYREEE (reference sequence). V shed 1 base and J shed 6 bases, with 17 bases lying between them. The CDR3 spans 15 residues. The CDR3 sequence: CASSLLGGRLSEQYF. In DNA form, the CDR3 reads TGTGCCAGCAGCTTGCTTGGGGGGCGCTTGTCCGAGCAGTACTTC.

The gene calls are TRBV7-2 and TRBJ2-5, with 10 bases that match TRBD2. The germline V gene has CDR1 SGHTA and CDR2 FQGNSA. V shed 5 bases and J 5 bases; nucleotides not matched to a gene: 5. The CDR3 is made up of 14 amino acids. In nucleotides, the CDR3 is TGTGCCAGCAGCAATCTAGCGGGGGTTGAGACCCAGTACTTC. Translation gives CASSNLAGVETQYF.

The chain uses TRBV15 and TRBJ1-5, with a weak D call TRBD1 (5 bases). The CDR3 has 15 residues. Trimming took 8 bases from V and 0 from J, leaving 14 bases between them. The germline gives CDR1 LNHNV, CDR2 YYDKDF (reference sequence). The CDR3 DNA is TGTGCCACCGGAAAACAGGCTTATAGCAATCAGCCCCAGCATTTT. It specifies CATGKQAYSNQPQHF.

V usage is TRBV2 and J usage is TRBJ2-6; tentative D call: TRBD2 (6 bases). V was pared by 7 bases and J by 2 bases, with 12 bases between. The CDR3 is 15 residues long. Germline CDR1 and CDR2: SNHLY and FYNNEI. CDR3 region: CASTKRAAGANVLTF. Here the CDR3 DNA reads TGTGCCAGCACCAAGCGGGCTGCTGGGGCCAACGTCCTGACTTTC.

V gene TRBV7-9 combines with J gene TRBJ1-1; D not certain. This CDR3 is built from 14 residues. V lost 8 bases to trimming and J lost 4 bases, with 17 bases between them. The germline CDR1 and CDR2 sequences are SEHNR and FQNEAQ (reference sequence). The CDR3 region is CASFPWRDGTEAFF. As DNA, the CDR3 is TGTGCCAGCTTCCCCTGGCGGGATGGCACTGAAGCTTTCTTT.

This chain uses TRBV2 with TRBJ1-2, with D perhaps TRBD1 (5 bases). There are 13 residues in the CDR3. Germline lookup yields CDR1 SNHLY and CDR2 FYNNEI. V was trimmed by 6 bases and J by 5 bases, leaving 13 bases between them. CDR3 amino acids: CASRRDLGYGYTF. The CDR3, as DNA: TGTGCCAGCAGAAGGGACTTGGGGTATGGCTACACCTTC.

J is TRBJ1-2 and V is TRBV14; TRBD1 is a possible D gene (5 bases). V gave up 0 bases and J gave up 8 bases, with 22 bases separating them. In germline, CDR1 is SGHDN, CDR2 FVKESK. The CDR3 is 17 residues long. In DNA, the CDR3 is TGTGCCAGCAGCCAAGATGGGAGTAGTCAGGGTCGAGGCGGCTACACCTTC. Its protein product is CASSQDGSSQGRGGYTF. The whole variable domain, remainder taken from reference TRBV14 and TRBJ1-2, is EAGVTQFPSHSVIEKGQTVTLRCDPISGHDNLYWYRRVMGKEIKFLLHFVKESKQDESGMPNNRFLAERTGGTYSTLKVQPAELEDSGVYFCASSQDGSSQGRGGYTFGSGTRLTVV.

This clone was recorded only once. The chain couples TRBV11-2 to TRBJ2-1; D uncertain. This CDR3 has 14 residues. Germline CDR1 SGHAT, CDR2 FQNNGV. Trimming cost V 1 base and J 0 bases, with 4 bases left between them. The CDR3 bases are TGTGCCAGCAGCTTAGGTGGCTCCTACAATGAGCAGTTCTTC. Translating gives CASSLGGSYNEQFF.

This rearrangement joins TRBV6-5 to TRBJ1-2; 8 bases are a match to TRBD1. The CDR3 consists of 16 residues. The V and J ends lost 0 bases and 0 bases, in that order; junction bases with no gene match: 3. Germline lookup yields CDR1 MNHEY and CDR2 SVGAGI. CDR3 residues: CASSYSSRGPNYGYTF. The CDR3 region has the DNA TGTGCCAGCAGTTACTCATCCAGGGGGCCTAACTATGGCTACACCTTC.

J is TRBJ1-5 and V is TRBV27; D unresolved. The germline V and J ends were trimmed by 3 bases and 7 bases, with 16 bases remaining between them. The germline V gene has CDR1 MNHEY and CDR2 SMNVEV (reference sequence). This CDR3 has 15 residues. Here the CDR3 DNA reads TGTGCCAGCAGTTTTGAAGGCCAGAGGCACCAGCCCCAGCATTTT. Its translation is CASSFEGQRHQPQHF.

This chain connects TRBV7-3 to TRBJ1-1; D unresolved. The V end was cut by 0 bases, the J end by 1 base, with 12 bases between. The CDR3 loop spans 16 amino acids. Looked up from germline, CDR1 is SGHTA and CDR2 is FQGTGA. The CDR3 nucleotides are TGTGCCAGCAGCTTAACCGGTACAACTAGGAACACTGAAGCTTTCTTT. This encodes CASSLTGTTRNTEAFF.

This clone was observed once. V and J are TRBV5-6 and TRBJ1-2, with 8 bases matching TRBD1. The CDR3 has 17 residues. V was clipped by 4 bases and J by 2 bases; unmatched bases: 13. Germline V gene sequence: CDR1 SGHDT, CDR2 YYEEEE. Written as DNA, the CDR3 is TGTGCCAGCAGCGCCATGGGGGGGACAGGACGGAACTATGGCTACACCTTC. It yields the protein CASSAMGGTGRNYGYTF. The full variable domain, completed using reference TRBV5-6 and TRBJ1-2, is DAGVTQSPTHLIKTRGQQVTLRCSPKSGHDTVSWYQQALGQGPQFIFQYYEEEERQRGNFPDRFSGHQFPNYSSELNVNALLLGDSALYLCASSAMGGTGRNYGYTFGSGTRLTVV.

V gene TRBV6-4 combines with J gene TRBJ2-7; 10 nucleotides line up with TRBD2. Looked up from germline, CDR1 is MRHNA and CDR2 is SNTAGT. V lost 6 bases and J lost 3; bases outside the gene matches: 2. This CDR3 comprises 13 residues. CDR3 sequence reads: CASSPSGGYEQYF. The CDR3 bases are TGTGCCAGCAGCCCTAGCGGGGGCTACGAGCAGTACTTC.